This passage covers 19 T cell receptor beta chains from one sample sequenced in a study of type 1 regulatory T cells. Each CDR3 protein is one row after TCRdb ran MiXCR on the reads. Here the sample spans roughly 18,000 distinct CDR3 sequences, about 9.4% being singletons. The specimen sequenced was CD4+ T cells, either the whole sample or a sorted fraction (not recorded which). The receptors were gathered from a human donor in good health.

Remarks on this clonotype: One base away lies a much larger clone, so this may be a sequencing read error. This sequence joins TRBV9 and TRBJ2-3; D perhaps matches TRBD2 (5 bases). Germline CDR1 and CDR2: SGDLS and YYNGEE. This CDR3 contains 16 residues. The V gene lost 1 base and the J gene lost 1 base, with 13 bases spanning the gap. CDR3 in DNA: TGTGCCAGCAGCGTACCCGGACGGGGTTGCACAGATACGCAGTATTTT. Protein sequence: CASSVPGRGCTDTQYF. The full variable domain, with the rest looked up from reference TRBV9 and TRBJ2-3, is DSGVTQTPKHLITATGQRVTLRCSPRSGDLSVYWYQQSLDQGLQFLIQYYNGEERAKGNILERFSAQQFPDLHSELNLSSLELGDSALYFCASSVPGRGCTDTQYFGPGTRLTVL.

The CDR3: CASTTLHRGQLKNIQYF. The CDR3 DNA follows: TGTGCCAGCACCACGCTCCACAGGGGCCAACTTAAAAACATTCAGTACTTC. This sequence joins TRBV28 and TRBJ2-4, with TRBD1 matching over 7 bases. Germline V lookup: CDR1 MDHEN, CDR2 SYDVKM. Trimming removed 7 bases from V and 4 bases from J; junction bases left unmatched: 16. This CDR3 is 17 amino acids long. Drawing the rest from reference TRBV28 and TRBJ2-4, the complete variable domain is DVKVTQSSRYLVKRTGEKVFLECVQDMDHENMFWYRQDPGLGLRLIYFSYDVKMKEKGDIPEGYSVSREKKERFSLILESASTNQTSMYLCASTTLHRGQLKNIQYFGAGTRLSVL.

This clonotype came up many times. V and J are TRBV12-3 or TRBV12-4 and TRBJ1-1; D unresolved. V lost 11 bases, J lost 5 bases, and 15 bases lay in between. CDR3 size: 12 residues. The chain's CDR3 is CAGGPGVTEAFF. As DNA, the CDR3 is TGTGCCGGCGGTCCGGGAGTTACTGAAGCTTTCTTT.

At least ten counts were recorded for this clonotype. The chain uses TRBV5-1 and TRBJ2-5, with a weak D call TRBD1 (5 bases). This CDR3 region has 13 residues. The ends were cut back, 9 bases at V and 5 bases at J, with 17 bases in the middle. Germline lookup yields CDR1 SGHRS and CDR2 YFSETQ. CDR3 in DNA: TGCGCCACAGGGCAGGCCTCTTCGGAGACCCAGTACTTC. Translation: CATGQASSETQYF.

This clonotype was detected many times. This chain uses TRBV5-1 with TRBJ2-2, with 14 bases matching TRBD2. CDR3 length: 20 residues. The germline V gene encodes CDR1 SGHRS and CDR2 YFSETQ. With V trimmed by 1 base and J by 4 bases, 12 bases remained unmatched. As DNA, the CDR3 is TGCGCCAGCAGCTTGTGGGGACCCGGGACTAGCGGGAGTCGCACCGGGGAGCTGTTTTTT. It yields the protein CASSLWGPGTSGSRTGELFF.

This clonotype was counted ten times or more. The genes are TRBV7-9 and TRBJ2-1; 14 bases fit TRBD2. The CDR3 is 16 amino acids. J lost 7 bases, V lost 1 base, and 3 bases had no gene match. CDR1 is SEHNR and CDR2 is FQNEAQ in the germline V gene (reference sequence). CDR3 sequence reads: CASSLGLAGGENEQFF. In DNA form, the CDR3 reads TGTGCCAGCAGCTTAGGACTAGCGGGAGGGGAAAATGAGCAGTTCTTC.

V usage is TRBV5-1 and J usage is TRBJ2-1; D possibly matches TRBD1 or TRBD2 (5 bases each). The V gene's germline CDR1 is SGHRS and CDR2 YFSETQ. The length of the CDR3 is 17 residues. V gave up 4 bases and J gave up 0 bases, with 17 bases separating them. The CDR3 reads CASSQGVASGSYNEQFF. The CDR3 DNA follows: TGCGCCAGCAGCCAGGGAGTTGCGAGCGGCTCCTACAATGAGCAGTTCTTC. The full variable domain, completed using reference TRBV5-1 and TRBJ2-1, is KAGVTQTPRYLIKTRGQQVTLSCSPISGHRSVSWYQQTPGQGLQFLFEYFSETQRNKGNFPGRFSGRQFSNSRSEMNVSTLELGDSALYLCASSQGVASGSYNEQFFGPGTRLTVL.

J is TRBJ2-5 and V is TRBV5-1; D is uncertain. V was clipped by 1 base and J by 1 base, with 5 bases between them. CDR3 length equals 13 residues. Germline values: CDR1 SGHRS, CDR2 YFSETQ. CDR3 DNA: TGCGCCAGCAGCTTGCGCCCCCAAGAGACCCAGTACTTC. It specifies CASSLRPQETQYF.

The chain employs TRBV5-1 and TRBJ2-1; 11 positions match TRBD2. The V gene end was trimmed by 4 bases and the J gene end by 3 bases; junction bases not matched to a gene: 6. Looked up from germline, CDR1 is SGHRS and CDR2 is YFSETQ. This CDR3 has 16 residues. The CDR3 here is CASSRGTSGIYNEQFF. In DNA form, the CDR3 reads TGCGCCAGCAGCCGGGGGACTAGCGGAATCTACAATGAGCAGTTCTTC.

A word on this clonotype: With a much larger clone just one base away, this may be a read error. The chain combines TRBV29-1 with TRBJ2-4; D is undetermined. The germline gives CDR1 SQVTM, CDR2 ANQGSEA. The CDR3 has 10 amino acids. The DNA for the CDR3 is TGCGGCGCCTGGAAAAACATTCAGTACTTC. It specifies CGAWKNIQYF.

Ten or more counts support this clonotype. The chain recombines TRBV6-6 with TRBJ1-1; D remains unclear. V was clipped by 7 bases and J by 3 bases, with 15 bases between them. Germline V gives CDR1 MNHNY, CDR2 SVGAGI (reference sequence). CDR3 length: 14 residues. The CDR3 coding sequence is TGTGCCAGCAATTGGTTCGGCTCGGACACTGAAGCTTTCTTT. Residues: CASNWFGSDTEAFF.

This clonotype was picked up many times. Written as DNA, the CDR3 is TGTGCCAGCAGTTATGGACAGGCACAAACCTACGAGCAGTACTTC. As protein: CASSYGQAQTYEQYF. The chain uses TRBV6-5 and TRBJ2-7; 7 bases agree with TRBD1. The ends lost 3 bases at V and 2 bases at J; junction bases unmatched: 7. The CDR3 runs 15 residues. Per the germline V gene, CDR1 is MNHEY and CDR2 is SVGAGI.

This clonotype was recorded a few times. V gene TRBV20-1 combines with J gene TRBJ2-5; tentatively, D is TRBD2 (8 bases). The CDR3 extends over 15 amino acids. V gave up 6 bases and J gave up 3 bases, with 20 bases separating them. Germline assignment: CDR1 DFQATT and CDR2 SNEGSKA (reference sequence). In DNA form, the CDR3 reads TGCAGTGCCCGTAGCGGGAAGGGACAGAAAGAGACCCAGTACTTC. Translating gives CSARSGKGQKETQYF.

The chain is built from TRBV20-1 and TRBJ2-1, with TRBD2 identical over 14 bases. Germline CDR1 is DFQATT and CDR2 is SNEGSKA (reference sequence). V lost 4 bases and J lost 7; bases outside the gene matches: 9. The CDR3 is 16 amino acids. The CDR3 sequence is CSATPGTSGRGNEQFF. CDR3 coding DNA: TGCAGTGCTACCCCCGGGACTAGCGGGAGAGGGAATGAGCAGTTCTTC.

This clonotype was observed many times. The genes are TRBV29-1 and TRBJ2-7; tentative D call: TRBD1 (5 bases). V was trimmed by 6 bases and J by 1 base, leaving 10 bases between them. Germline CDR1 is SQVTM and CDR2 is ANQGSEA. CDR3 length: 12 residues. The chain's CDR3 is CSVPRQSYEQYF. CDR3 DNA: TGCAGCGTCCCCCGACAGTCCTACGAGCAGTACTTC.

In its sample, this clonotype was seen a few times. The chain carries TRBV6-6 and TRBJ2-1; 7 bases align to TRBD2. This CDR3 has 12 amino acids. Germline assignment: CDR1 MNHNY and CDR2 SVGAGI (reference sequence). DNA of the CDR3: TGTGGTACGGGGCGGGAGAAAGGCGGGCAGTTCTTC. Translating gives CGTGREKGGQFF.

This clonotype was seen ten or more times. The V gene is TRBV6-4, the J gene TRBJ2-1; D unresolved. Germline-derived CDR1 and CDR2 are MRHNA and SNTAGT. Trimming removed 10 bases at V and 6 bases at J, with 16 bases between. There are 13 residues in the CDR3. The chain's CDR3 is CATPGSRGNEQFF. The CDR3 DNA is TGTGCCACCCCGGGCTCCCGCGGCAATGAGCAGTTCTTC.

This chain uses TRBV14 with TRBJ2-1, with 8 nucleotides matching TRBD2. The CDR3 contains 18 residues. Germline CDR1 is SGHDN and CDR2 is FVKESK. V shed 1 base, J shed 0 bases, and the junction held 8 bases outside the gene matches. The CDR3 spells CASSQVWISGSSYNEQFF. The CDR3 nucleotides are TGTGCCAGCAGCCAAGTCTGGATAAGCGGGAGCTCCTACAATGAGCAGTTCTTC.

The table lists this clonotype with many counts. The rearrangement joins TRBV27 to TRBJ2-7; D may be TRBD1 or TRBD2 (6 bases each). V lost 5 bases and J lost 3, with 14 bases in between. The CDR3 covers 14 residues. Germline V gene sequence: CDR1 MNHEY, CDR2 SMNVEV (reference sequence). This CDR3 reads CASSTGAGFYEQYF. In nucleotides, the CDR3 is TGTGCCAGCAGTACGGGGGCGGGATTCTACGAGCAGTACTTC.